The 16 T cell receptor beta chains in this list originate from one sample, sequenced in a study of blood T cell repertoires in COVID-19. The method was immunoSEQ multiplex PCR; TCRdb's version includes in-frame clones alone and lacks a portion of them. The table lists some 100,000 clones, around 90% of them singletons, with roughly 8.2% in the top ten. The sequenced sample consisted of peripheral blood. These receptors came from a human donor in a cohort sampled during active COVID-19.

The J gene is TRBJ2-5, the V gene TRBV14; 10 nucleotides agree with TRBD2. CDR1 and CDR2 from the germline V gene are SGHDN and FVKESK. The V gene end was trimmed by 4 bases and the J gene end by 4 bases; junction bases not matched to a gene: 9. The length of the CDR3 is 16 residues. The CDR3 nucleotides are TGTGCCAGCAGCCCGGGCTCACTAGCGGGACGAGAGACCCAGTACTTC. It is translated as CASSPGSLAGRETQYF.

This clone is a singleton in its sample. V is TRBV10-3 and J is TRBJ1-5; a possible D gene is TRBD1 (5 bases). V lost 4 bases and J lost 2, with 15 bases in between. CDR1 is ENHRY, CDR2 SYGVKD, per germline. The CDR3 contains 16 residues. Written as DNA, the CDR3 is TGTGCCATCAGTGGGGGGGGGAAAGATGGCAATCAGCCCCAGCATTTT. It yields the protein CAISGGGKDGNQPQHF.

The gene calls are TRBV19 and TRBJ1-2; D call uncertain. The CDR3 has 15 amino acids. The germline V gene has CDR1 LNHDA and CDR2 SQIVND (reference sequence). The germline V and J ends were trimmed by 0 bases and 12 bases, with 20 bases remaining between them. DNA of the CDR3: TGTGCCAGTAGTATAGATAGTAGCGGGAACAGAGGACACACCTTC. Its protein product is CASSIDSSGNRGHTF. Variable domain in full (rest from reference TRBV19 and TRBJ1-2): DGGITQSPKYLFRKEGQNVTLSCEQNLNHDAMYWYRQDPGQGLRLIYYSQIVNDFQKGDIAEGYSVSREKKESFPLTVTSAQKNPTAFYLCASSIDSSGNRGHTFGSGTRLTVV.

CDR3 DNA: TGCGCCAGCAGCCCGGACAGGGGGTTCGACACCGGGGAGCTGTTTTTT. Amino acids: CASSPDRGFDTGELFF. J is TRBJ2-2 and V is TRBV5-1, with TRBD1 identical over 10 bases. CDR1 is SGHRS, CDR2 YFSETQ, per germline. Trimming took 4 bases from V and 3 from J; bases not matched to a gene: 6. The CDR3 is 16 amino acids. The full variable domain, rest sourced from reference TRBV5-1 and TRBJ2-2, is KAGVTQTPRYLIKTRGQQVTLSCSPISGHRSVSWYQQTPGQGLQFLFEYFSETQRNKGNFPGRFSGRQFSNSRSEMNVSTLELGDSALYLCASSPDRGFDTGELFFGEGSRLTVL.

This clone has a single count. The V gene is TRBV4-1, the J gene TRBJ2-2; TRBD1 matches 10 bases. CDR1 MGHRA and CDR2 YSYEKL come from the germline V gene. This CDR3 has 16 amino acids. The trim removed 0 bases at V and 5 bases at J, leaving 3 bases unmatched. As DNA, the CDR3 is TGCGCCAGCAGCCAAGACGGGACAGGGGTGACCGGGGAGCTGTTTTTT. Amino acids: CASSQDGTGVTGELFF.

The chain has TRBV25-1 and TRBJ2-7; TRBD1 is a possible D gene (5 bases). CDR1 is MGHDK, CDR2 SYGVNS, per germline. V lost 4 bases and J 4 bases, leaving 8 bases between the germline ends. This CDR3 has 12 amino acids. The CDR3, as DNA: TGTGCCAGCAGTGCAACAGGTTACGAGCAGTACTTC. It is translated as CASSATGYEQYF.

Only one count was recorded for this clone. V is TRBV14 and J is TRBJ2-5; 9 bases match TRBD2. CDR1 is SGHDN, CDR2 FVKESK, per germline. The ends lost 2 bases at V and 5 bases at J; junction bases unmatched: 12. CDR3 size: 17 residues. As DNA, the CDR3 is TGTGCCAGCAGCCAACACCGAATAGCGGGGGTGCGGGAGACCCAGTACTTC. This translates into CASSQHRIAGVRETQYF.

This chain links TRBV5-6 with TRBJ1-5; 7 bases are shared with TRBD1. V shed 1 base, J shed 1 base, and the junction held 11 bases outside the gene matches. CDR1 is SGHDT, CDR2 YYEEEE, per germline. The CDR3 has 18 residues. DNA for the CDR3: TGTGCCAGCAGCTTGAAAACAGGGGTGCGGAGAAGCAATCAGCCCCAGCATTTT. Its protein is CASSLKTGVRRSNQPQHF.

The V gene is TRBV10-3, the J gene TRBJ1-3; unclear D gene. Germline V gene data show CDR1 as ENHRY and CDR2 as SYGVKD. Trimming left V 10 bases short and J 0 bases short, with 13 bases between. The CDR3 loop spans 14 amino acids. In DNA, the CDR3 is TGTGCCACGGGAGAGAGCGGCTCTGGAAACACCATATATTTT. It yields the protein CATGESGSGNTIYF.

The chain combines TRBV19 with TRBJ1-5; 8 nucleotides agree with TRBD1. The CDR3 runs to 16 residues. Losses at the gene ends were 1 base for V and 2 bases for J; bases not matched to a gene: 4. CDR1 and CDR2 (germline): LNHDA, SQIVND (reference sequence). The CDR3 loop reads CASSIVGGQGNQPQHF. CDR3 sequence (DNA): TGTGCCAGTAGTATAGTCGGGGGACAGGGCAATCAGCCCCAGCATTTT.

This rearrangement joins TRBV2 to TRBJ1-1; 7 nucleotides agree with TRBD1. CDR3 length: 16 residues. J was trimmed by 6 bases and V by 6 bases; bases with no gene match: 16. Germline lookup yields CDR1 SNHLY and CDR2 FYNNEI. The chain's CDR3 is CASSANLGQSSAEAFF. The CDR3 nucleotides are TGTGCCAGCAGCGCTAACCTGGGACAGTCTAGCGCTGAAGCTTTCTTT.

The chain carries TRBV28 and TRBJ2-1; 8 nucleotides match TRBD1. V trimming: 2 bases; J trimming: 4 bases; junction bases outside the gene matches: 7. The CDR3 extends over 16 amino acids. CDR1 and CDR2 from the germline V gene are MDHEN and SYDVKM. Here the CDR3 reads CASSLMGTGVYNEQFF. Written as DNA, the CDR3 is TGTGCCAGCAGTTTAATGGGGACAGGAGTGTACAATGAGCAGTTCTTC.

The J gene is TRBJ2-4, the V gene TRBV29-1, with 8 bases that match TRBD1. This CDR3 region has 17 residues. The germline gives CDR1 SQVTM, CDR2 ANQGSEA. V trimming: 6 bases; J trimming: 0 bases; junction bases outside the gene matches: 13. The DNA of the CDR3 is TGCAGCGTCCTCGGACAGGGTAGCCTCCTAGCCAAAAACATTCAGTACTTC. The encoded protein is CSVLGQGSLLAKNIQYF.

This clone came up a few times. The sample has other DNA sequences that encode this CDR3 too. V gene TRBV19 combines with J gene TRBJ1-1; D perhaps matches TRBD1 (6 bases). Germline CDR1 and CDR2: LNHDA and SQIVND (reference sequence). V lost 5 bases, J lost 2 bases, and 9 bases lay in between. This CDR3 has 13 residues. The CDR3: CASSGQRNTEAFF. In nucleotides, the CDR3 is TGTGCCAGTAGTGGACAGAGAAACACTGAAGCTTTCTTT.

The chain uses TRBV2 and TRBJ2-1; TRBD2 matches at 13 bases. V shed 6 bases, J shed 0 bases, and the junction held 23 bases outside the gene matches. The germline gives CDR1 SNHLY, CDR2 FYNNEI. The CDR3 totals 23 residues. The chain's CDR3 is CASRGQGWSGLAGVVGSYNEQFF. Here the CDR3 DNA reads TGTGCCAGCAGGGGACAGGGATGGTCCGGACTAGCGGGAGTAGTGGGCTCCTACAATGAGCAGTTCTTC.

J is TRBJ1-4 and V is TRBV27; D might be TRBD1 (5 bases). The CDR3 consists of 16 residues. Germline V CDR1 and CDR2: MNHEY, SMNVEV (reference sequence). V was cut by 5 bases and J by 7 bases, with 20 bases left in between. DNA of the CDR3: TGTGCCAGCAGTCCCCCGGGCCGCGTAAGGGGTGAAAAACTGTTTTTT. Encoded protein: CASSPPGRVRGEKLFF. Full variable domain (rest looked up from reference TRBV27 and TRBJ1-4): EAQVTQNPRYLITVTGKKLTVTCSQNMNHEYMSWYRQDPGLGLRQIYYSMNVEVTDKGDVPEGYKVSRKEKRNFPLILESPSPNQTSLYFCASSPPGRVRGEKLFFGSGTQLSVL.